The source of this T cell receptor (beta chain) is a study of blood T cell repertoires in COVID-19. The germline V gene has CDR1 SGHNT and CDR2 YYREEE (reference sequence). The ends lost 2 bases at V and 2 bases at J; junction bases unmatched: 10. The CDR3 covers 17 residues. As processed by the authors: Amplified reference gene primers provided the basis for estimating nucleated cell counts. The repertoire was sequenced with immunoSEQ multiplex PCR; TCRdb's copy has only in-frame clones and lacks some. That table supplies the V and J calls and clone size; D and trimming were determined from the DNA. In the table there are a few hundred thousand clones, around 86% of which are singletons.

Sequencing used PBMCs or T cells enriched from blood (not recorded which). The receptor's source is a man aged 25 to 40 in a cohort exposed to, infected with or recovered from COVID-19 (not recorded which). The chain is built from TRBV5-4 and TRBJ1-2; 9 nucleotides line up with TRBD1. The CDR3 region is CASSFRTGAEGNYGYTF. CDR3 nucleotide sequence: TGTGCCAGCAGCTTCCGGACAGGGGCAGAGGGGAACTATGGCTACACCTTC.